This is a list of T cell receptor beta chains from one sample in a study of T-cell memory formation after mild COVID-19. Using its own MiXCR run on the 5' RACE reads, TCRdb lists one record per CDR3 protein. The data contain 350,000 or so distinct CDR3 sequences, 20% to 25% of them seen just once; the ten biggest clones take up roughly an eighth. The material sequenced was PBMCs or a T cell subset sorted from them (not recorded which). These receptors were taken from an adult woman who had mild COVID-19 (a few samples of this study predate the infection). Cell type and time point are not known. Each CDR3 is given with its conserved first and last residue. D genes are given only for firm matches. The size of a clone is reported for some rows only, either as once, few or many, or as a class for expanded clones.

>TRBV19|once|-|TRBJ2-5
TGTGCTACGGTGGGACCGTGGCAAGAGACCCAGTACTTC
CATVGPWQETQYF
>TRBV19|few|-|TRBJ2-1
TGTGCCAGTAGTTCAATTGAGGGGGGTTACAATGAGCAGTTCTTC
CASSSIEGGYNEQFF
>TRBV20-1|-|TRBD1|TRBJ2-7
TGCAGTGCTGGGGACAGGGTTGGGGTCGTGCAGTACTTC
CSAGDRVGVVQYF
>TRBV30|few|TRBD1|TRBJ1-5
TGTGCCTGGAAGTCGGGACAGGGGGCATCGGGCAATCAGCCCCAGCATTTT
CAWKSGQGASGNQPQHF
>TRBV18|few|TRBD1|TRBJ1-1
TGTGCCAGCTCATCGGTCACAGGGGGTAACACTGAAGCTTTCTTT
CASSSVTGGNTEAFF
>TRBV12-3/TRBV12-4|-|-|TRBJ1-2
TGTGCCAGCAGTTTCGAGGACAGAGGGGCCTACACCTTC
CASSFEDRGAYTF
>TRBV27|-|-|TRBJ2-3
TGTGCCAGCAGAAGACTAGCAGATACGCAGTATTTT
CASRRLADTQYF
>TRBV7-2|-|TRBD2|TRBJ2-1
TGTGCCAGCAGCTTTGGGACTAGCGGGAACAATGAGCAGTTCTTC
CASSFGTSGNNEQFF
>TRBV5-6|-|-|TRBJ2-3
TGTGCCAGCAGCTGGCAGGCCGCCCCTAGCACAGATACGCAGTATTTT
CASSWQAAPSTDTQYF
>TRBV19|once|-|TRBJ1-2
TGTGCCAGTAGTATCACGGCAGTCCATGGCTACACCTTC
CASSITAVHGYTF
>TRBV20-1|-|-|TRBJ2-3
TGCAGTGCTAGAGATCAGGGGGGGGACTTTCCCACAGATACGCAGTATTTT
CSARDQGGDFPTDTQYF
>TRBV5-4|-|TRBD1|TRBJ2-6
TGTGCCAGCAGCTTGGGGACAGGGGGCCTACCTGGGGCCAACGTCCTGACTTTC
CASSLGTGGLPGANVLTF
>TRBV3-1|-|TRBD1|TRBJ1-2
TGTGCCAGCAGCCCCCGGGACAGGGGGCGGTATTATGGCTACACCTTC
CASSPRDRGRYYGYTF
>TRBV18|-|-|TRBJ1-4
TGTGCCAGCTCACCACCGATGGGGTACGGGGGGAATGAAAAACTGTTTTTT
CASSPPMGYGGNEKLFF
>TRBV7-8|few|-|TRBJ2-7
TGTGCCAGCAGCCCCCAGCGGCTAGCCGACGAGCAGTACTTC
CASSPQRLADEQYF
>TRBV3-1|few|TRBD2|TRBJ2-1
TGTGCCAGCAGCCAAGGGGCCACAGGGCGGGGGGGCCAGAATGAGCAGTTCTTC
CASSQGATGRGGQNEQFF
>TRBV11-2|-|TRBD2|TRBJ2-2
TGTGCCAGCAGCTTTCCTAGCGGTGAAGCGTGGGAGCTGTTTTTT
CASSFPSGEAWELFF
>TRBV3-1|-|-|TRBJ1-1
TGTGCCAGCAGCCAAGCCCCGTGGATTGAAGCTTTCTTT
CASSQAPWIEAFF
>TRBV24-1|many|-|TRBJ2-1
TGTGCCACCAGAGGGACAGCGGGGCAGCACAATGAGCAGTTCTTC
CATRGTAGQHNEQFF
>TRBV7-6|-|-|TRBJ2-3
TGTGCCAGCAGCTTAGCTGGGACTCCGGGGGATACGCAGTATTTT
CASSLAGTPGDTQYF
>TRBV3-1|-|TRBD2|TRBJ2-7
TGTGCCAGCAGCCATGGGACTAGCGGGAGATACGAGCAGTACTTC
CASSHGTSGRYEQYF
>TRBV7-6|few|-|TRBJ2-5
TGTGCCAGCAGCTTCCGAGTCCCCGGGAGCCAAGAGACCCAGTACTTC
CASSFRVPGSQETQYF
>TRBV29-1|few|-|TRBJ2-2
TGCAGCGTTAGAGTAACAGGTACCGGGGAGCTGTTTTTT
CSVRVTGTGELFF
>TRBV7-9|-|-|TRBJ1-6
TGTGCCAGCAGCTCTACGACGAGGGGGAAGGAACCCCTCCACTTT
CASSSTTRGKEPLHF
>TRBV15|few|TRBD1|TRBJ2-2
TGTGCCACCAGCAGAGATCAGCGGACAGGGAACACCGGGGAGCTGTTTTTT
CATSRDQRTGNTGELFF
>TRBV2|-|TRBD1|TRBJ2-5
TGTGCCAGCAGAACTGACAGGGGAACCTGGGGGACCCAGTACTTC
CASRTDRGTWGTQYF
>TRBV7-7|few|TRBD2|TRBJ2-3
TGTGCCAGCAGCTACGCGGGGGGAGATACGCAGTATTTT
CASSYAGGDTQYF
>TRBV6-5|-|-|TRBJ1-4
TGTGCCAGCAGTTTGGACAAGCCCGCAACTAATGAAAAACTGTTTTTT
CASSLDKPATNEKLFF
>TRBV12-3/TRBV12-4|few|-|TRBJ1-1
TGTGCCAGCAGCCCGACAAGGCCTGAGATGAACACTGAAGCTTTCTTT
CASSPTRPEMNTEAFF
>TRBV29-1|few|-|TRBJ2-1
TGCAGCGTTTCAGAGTACAATGAGCAGTTCTTC
CSVSEYNEQFF